Each of the 7 T cell receptor beta chains below was sequenced from the same sample in a study of T cells after yellow fever vaccination (dated by TCRdb to the late 2010s). The library came from 5' RACE. Instrument used: Illumina HiSeq 2500. TCRdb trimmed public reads at Q25 via fastp, called clones via MiXCR and kept in-frame beta chains. Entries that share a CDR3 protein sequence are merged under the most common genes and DNA. Present in this sample are roughly 340,000 distinct CDR3 sequences, 8.7% of which were seen just once. Of the sample, under 20% falls within the top ten clones. Reading the label with the study, this specimen's treatment or condition is: live attenuated yellow fever vaccine strain. Sequences were derived from PBMCs, sampled on the day of the first yellow fever vaccination. The receptors derive from a man in his late teens or twenties who received the YFV17D yellow fever vaccine.

The V call is TRBV7-9, the J call TRBJ2-2; 7 nucleotides agree with TRBD1. Germline assignment: CDR1 SEHNR and CDR2 FQNEAQ (reference sequence). Trimming removed 5 bases from V and 3 bases from J; junction bases left unmatched: 12. The CDR3 extends over 17 amino acids. The CDR3 bases are TGTGCCAGCAGCCTCGGGACAGCCGCCTTATACACCGGGGAGCTGTTTTTT. Its translation: CASSLGTAALYTGELFF.

The chain uses TRBV4-1 and TRBJ2-5; 8 nucleotides line up with TRBD1. The CDR3 is 15 amino acids. Germline CDR1 reads MGHRA; CDR2 reads YSYEKL. V was clipped by 4 bases and J by 5 bases; unmatched bases: 9. The CDR3 protein is CASSPGQGGLETQYF. The DNA of the CDR3 is TGCGCCAGCAGCCCAGGACAGGGTGGGTTGGAGACCCAGTACTTC.

This clonotype was seen a handful of times. The chain employs TRBV25-1 and TRBJ1-6; 12 nucleotides line up with TRBD1. Trimming cost V 5 bases and J 11 bases; bases outside gene matches: 10. The CDR3 has 16 residues. Germline loops: CDR1 MGHDK, CDR2 SYGVNS. The CDR3 nucleotides read TGTGCCAGCAGTACCCTGGGACAGGGGGCTTTCGCACCCCTCCACTTT. This sequence encodes CASSTLGQGAFAPLHF.

This clonotype was recorded a few times. The rearrangement uses TRBV6-2 or TRBV6-3 and TRBJ1-1; TRBD1 aligns across 7 bases. The trim removed 4 bases at V and 5 bases at J, leaving 4 bases unmatched. This CDR3 is 13 amino acids long. Germline V gene sequence: CDR1 MNHEY, CDR2 SVGEGT. Here the CDR3 reads CASSFDRVTEAFF. CDR3 nucleotide sequence: TGTGCCAGCAGTTTCGACAGGGTAACTGAAGCTTTCTTT.

V usage is TRBV18 and J usage is TRBJ2-7, with 9 bases aligning to TRBD1. This CDR3 is built from 16 residues. Trimming took 3 bases from V and 2 from J; bases not matched to a gene: 8. Per the germline V gene, CDR1 is KGHSH and CDR2 is LQKENI. The CDR3 spells CASSPTSGQGTYEQYF. CDR3 coding DNA: TGTGCCAGCTCACCTACCAGCGGACAGGGGACCTACGAGCAGTACTTC.

This clonotype was seen at least ten times. The chain employs TRBV12-3 or TRBV12-4 and TRBJ1-2; a possible D gene is TRBD1 (5 bases). With 10 bases removed from V and 3 bases from J, the gap between germline ends came to 12 bases. There are 12 residues in the CDR3. Here the CDR3 reads CAIRGVDYGYTF. The CDR3 coding sequence is TGTGCCATCCGAGGGGTTGACTATGGCTACACCTTC.

V is TRBV5-1 and J is TRBJ2-5; TRBD1 or TRBD2 may be the D gene (5 bases each). Trimming cost V 2 bases and J 1 base, with 9 bases left between them. This CDR3 is built from 14 residues. Germline CDR1 and CDR2: SGHRS and YFSETQ. The CDR3 nucleotides read TGCGCCAGCAGCTTCCGGGGCCTCCAAGAGACCCAGTACTTC. It is translated as CASSFRGLQETQYF. Looking up the rest from reference TRBV5-1 and TRBJ2-5 gives the full variable domain: KAGVTQTPRYLIKTRGQQVTLSCSPISGHRSVSWYQQTPGQGLQFLFEYFSETQRNKGNFPGRFSGRQFSNSRSEMNVSTLELGDSALYLCASSFRGLQETQYFGPGTRLLVL.